This TCR beta chain originates from a study of early T cells in non-severe SARS-CoV-2 infection (dated by TCRdb to the early 2020s). At the level of the whole study: TCR sequencing used bulk RNA from unsorted whole blood, so alpha and beta chains could not be paired. Study-wide conclusions, independent of this receptor: Matching against VDJdb was skewed toward anti-spike CD8 responses, likely underestimated virus-specific expansions, and missed private and CD4 specificities.

Including cysteine and phenylalanine, the CDR3 has 14 amino acids. The sequence is cut down to CDR3 DNA, 42 bases in frame from base 1. CDR1 KGHDR and CDR2 SFDVKD are derived from the germline V gene. The V end loses 4 bases and the J end loses 12 bases, and a stretch of 18 bases separates them. The library came from 5' RACE. The sequencer listed for this sample is NextSeq 500. To correct for sequencing error and PCR bias, the TCR library protocol tagged individual cDNA molecules with unique molecular identifiers. TCR alpha and beta chains were both sequenced, and the abundances of alpha and beta sequences in each sample were closely correlated with each other. The authors' pipeline ran thus. Decombinator V4 was used to perform V gene, J gene and CDR3 annotation of TCR sequences. Expanded TCRs were defined as changing significantly between any two time points under a Poisson model with p below 0.0001. TCR abundances were normalised to the total number of TCRs sequenced per sample and were expressed as counts per million. MAIT TCRs were defined by TRAV1-2 paired with TRAJ12, TRAJ20 or TRAJ33, and iNKT TCRs by TRAV10 paired with TRAJ18. A search of VDJdb, accessed on 1 November 2021, was run for TCRs annotated to CMV, EBV and SARS-CoV-2, with TCRs annotated for multiple antigens excluded. TCRdb reprocessing: public reads trimmed at Q25 with fastp, clones called with MiXCR, in-frame beta chains kept. Each CDR3 protein gets just one entry, which takes the most common genes and DNA from the rows behind it. The V and J calls come from TCRdb's annotation, not from the publication. Counted in this sample were about 30,000 distinct CDR3 sequences; about 6% of them appeared once. The ten largest clones take up around 24% of the sample.

In its sample, this clonotype was seen many times. The antigen this receptor binds is unknown. No base qualities exist here, and no much larger clone lies one base off it. This was a case-control study nested in a cohort of healthcare workers in London, UK, who had nasopharyngeal swab PCR tests and blood samples taken every week. Between 23 and 31 March 2020, the week of the UK lockdown, healthcare workers were enrolled and then followed up weekly for as long as 16 weeks. The rearrangement joined TRBV24-1 to TRBJ2-1; 5 matching bases give a weak D call of TRBD2. This TCR was sampled from an adult who was a healthcare worker with PCR-confirmed SARS-CoV-2 infection or an uninfected control (not recorded which). Sequencing used whole blood. CDR3 region: CATSDSRGSMGQFF. The DNA sequence is TGTGCCACCAGTGACTCTCGGGGTAGTATGGGGCAGTTCTTC.